This T cell receptor beta chain derives from a study of cytomegalovirus exposure and HLA in healthy donors. As for the study in general: Earlier work reported 95 million to 130 million unique TCR beta sequences from about 179 million T cells. Study-wide results and caveats: TCR beta chains associated with HLA were, in a later analysis, more clonally expanded than equally common others. Certain sequence variants were highly shared and formed a cluster, and this cluster was likely a sequencing artifact.

Trimming took 1 base from V and 2 from J; bases not matched to a gene: 6. Germline values: CDR1 SGHRS, CDR2 YFSETQ. The CDR3 totals 16 residues. 60 Vbeta and 13 Jbeta primers were used in PCR. The assay was immunoSEQ multiplex PCR, and TCRdb's table has in-frame clones only and misses some. The data contain a few hundred thousand clones, over 80% of them singletons. A remark on this clone: Its cognate antigen is unknown.

The receptor comes from a woman aged 45-65 years in good health and CMV-seropositive. The V call is TRBV5-1, the J call TRBJ1-1, with 9 bases lining up with TRBD1. What was sequenced was PBMCs. The CDR3 DNA sequence: TGCGCCAGCAGCTTGCAAACACAGGGGGCAAACACTGAAGCTTTCTTT. This encodes CASSLQTQGANTEAFF.